This TCR beta chain comes out of a study of T cell responses to AZD1222 COVID-19 vaccine. Study-wide background: Second-dose groups at about 4 or about 12 weeks were pooled.

The CDR3 extends over 14 amino acids. V lost 5 bases, J lost 3 bases, and 13 bases lay in between. Per germline, CDR1 SGHTA and CDR2 FQGNSA. The study, taken as a whole, reports: It should be noted that donors were predominantly white British and more often female, and clonal diversity was possibly underestimated. Researchers took repertoire samples only after the peak T cell response had come.

This clone was counted between two and nine times. Its target is not known. The assay was immunoSEQ multiplex PCR, and TCRdb's table has in-frame clones only and misses some. The table records some 90,000 clones, 70% to 90% of them present only once. The source is an adult in good health. The input for sequencing was peripheral blood, taken on day 0 of AZD1222 vaccination. The rearrangement links TRBV7-2 to TRBJ1-2; TRBD1 might be the D (5 bases). In DNA form, the CDR3 reads TGTGCCAGCAGCCTAGGGGACGTGGACTATGGCTACACCTTC. This encodes CASSLGDVDYGYTF.